This TCR beta chain was recovered during a study of glioma-infiltrating T cells. Findings of the study overall: Patients with low tissue-blood divergence carried a signature set of shared blood CDR3 motifs. Tissue-blood divergence was below expectation in non-neoplastic patients, above in gliomas.

Looked up from germline, CDR1 is SGHTA and CDR2 is FQGNSA. The V segment lost 5 bases and the J segment 10 bases; nucleotides outside the gene matches: 11. The length of the CDR3 is 14 residues. The iRepertoire nested amplicon-rescue multiplex PCR amplified TCR alpha and beta CDR3s from RNA. For one-step reverse transcription and amplification, 100-400 ng of tissue mRNA or PBMC total RNA was used. TCRdb passed the multiplex PCR reads through MiXCR, listing each CDR3 protein once. Of 300,000 to 450,000 distinct CDR3 sequences in the sample, 41% were seen once. This clonotype was picked up many times. As yet, its antigen is unknown.

The chain recombines TRBV7-2 with TRBJ2-1; 7 bases map to TRBD1. The TCR comes from a human donor with low-grade glioma or glioblastoma, undergoing nonglioma brain surgery, or in good health (not recorded which). Material: glioma tissue, nonneoplastic brain tissue, or PBMCs (not recorded which). CDR3 bases: TGTGCCAGCAGCCCGGGACAGCTGTACGGAGAGCAGTTCTTC. Translation gives CASSPGQLYGEQFF. Based on the CDR3 plus reference TRBV7-2 and TRBJ2-1, the full variable domain is GAGVSQSPSNKVTEKGKDVELRCDPISGHTALYWYRQSLGQGLEFLIYFQGNSAPDKSGLPSDRFSAERTGGSVSTLTIQRTQQEDSAVYLCASSPGQLYGEQFFGPGTRLTVL.